Following are 10 T cell receptor beta chains from one sample sequenced in a study of cytomegalovirus exposure and HLA in healthy donors. The PCR ran on 60 Vbeta and 13 Jbeta primers. This table comes from immunoSEQ multiplex PCR, and its TCRdb copy is limited to in-frame clones, with some not included. The sample holds about 210,000 clones; 82% are singletons and the top ten take around 6%. The specimen sequenced was PBMCs. Receptor source: a man aged 35-49 years in good health and CMV-seropositive.

In its sample, this clone was seen many times. The rearrangement joins TRBV9 to TRBJ1-1; weak D call: TRBD1 (5 bases). The V end was cut by 3 bases, the J end by 5 bases, with 11 bases between. The length of the CDR3 is 13 residues. The germline gives CDR1 SGDLS, CDR2 YYNGEE. CDR3 loop: CASSAETETEAFF. DNA of the CDR3: TGTGCCAGCAGCGCGGAGACAGAAACTGAAGCTTTCTTT.

The chain carries TRBV6-1 and TRBJ1-2; 8 bases are a match to TRBD1. The V and J ends lost 1 base and 0 bases, in that order; junction bases with no gene match: 16. Germline CDR1 is MNHNS and CDR2 is SASEGT. The CDR3 contains 20 residues. This CDR3 reads CASSEDPIRQGKPSNYGYTF. CDR3 in DNA: TGTGCCAGCAGTGAAGATCCGATCCGACAGGGGAAGCCCTCTAACTATGGCTACACCTTC.

The gene calls are TRBV5-1 and TRBJ1-1, with a possible D match to TRBD1 (6 bases). With 2 bases removed from V and 1 base from J, the gap between germline ends came to 15 bases. The germline CDR1 and CDR2 sequences are SGHRS and YFSETQ. CDR3 size: 16 residues. The CDR3 DNA sequence: TGCGCCAGCAGCTTCCCGCCCGCAGGGGAGAACACTGAAGCTTTCTTT. This codes for CASSFPPAGENTEAFF. The variable domain in full, with the rest retrieved from reference TRBV5-1 and TRBJ1-1, is KAGVTQTPRYLIKTRGQQVTLSCSPISGHRSVSWYQQTPGQGLQFLFEYFSETQRNKGNFPGRFSGRQFSNSRSEMNVSTLELGDSALYLCASSFPPAGENTEAFFGQGTRLTVV.

The V gene is TRBV5-4, the J gene TRBJ2-4; TRBD1 agrees at 8 bases. CDR1 and CDR2 (germline): SGHNT, YYREEE (reference sequence). The CDR3 has 12 amino acids. Germline trimming cut 0 bases from V and 14 bases from J; bases unmatched to any gene: 4. The DNA of the CDR3 is TGTGCCAGCAGCTTGGGAGCGGACAGGGAGTACTTC. Translated, it gives CASSLGADREYF.

This chain connects TRBV7-9 to TRBJ1-1, with a weak D call TRBD1 (6 bases). V shed 3 bases and J shed 2 bases, with 13 bases lying between them. Per the germline V gene, CDR1 is SEHNR and CDR2 is FQNEAQ (reference sequence). The CDR3 has 15 amino acids. Here the CDR3 reads CASSFRQAPNTEAFF. The DNA of the CDR3 is TGTGCCAGCAGCTTCCGACAGGCCCCCAACACTGAAGCTTTCTTT.

The chain employs TRBV19 and TRBJ1-1; TRBD1 agrees at 7 bases. Germline V gives CDR1 LNHDA, CDR2 SQIVND (reference sequence). The V and J ends lost 6 bases and 4 bases, in that order; junction bases with no gene match: 2. The CDR3 covers 12 residues. The CDR3 protein is CASRTGATEAFF. CDR3 DNA sequence: TGTGCCAGTAGAACAGGGGCCACTGAAGCTTTCTTT.

The V and J genes are TRBV29-1 and TRBJ1-1, with a tentative D call TRBD1 (5 bases). This CDR3 has 12 residues. Germline CDR1 SQVTM, CDR2 ANQGSEA. V lost 4 bases to trimming and J lost 4 bases, with 10 bases between them. CDR3 residues: CSVGVGGTEAFF. DNA of the CDR3: TGCAGCGTTGGGGTCGGGGGCACTGAAGCTTTCTTT.

The chain couples TRBV27 to TRBJ2-3, with D perhaps TRBD1 (6 bases). V shed 3 bases and J shed 3 bases, with 10 bases lying between them. This CDR3 has 14 residues. Germline loops: CDR1 MNHEY, CDR2 SMNVEV (reference sequence). The CDR3 region is CASSLAGETDTQYF. The CDR3 coding sequence is TGTGCCAGCAGTTTGGCAGGGGAAACAGATACGCAGTATTTT.

There are a few counts of this clone. This chain joins TRBV7-3 and TRBJ2-1; 7 bases fit TRBD1. There are 14 residues in the CDR3. J was trimmed by 9 bases and V by 4 bases; bases with no gene match: 9. Looked up from germline, CDR1 is SGHTA and CDR2 is FQGTGA. The CDR3 region is CASSSLSTGSEQFF. CDR3 coding DNA: TGTGCCAGCAGCTCCCTGTCGACAGGGAGTGAGCAGTTCTTC.

Only a few counts were recorded for this clone. The V gene is TRBV30, the J gene TRBJ2-1; 8 nucleotides line up with TRBD2. With V trimmed by 0 bases and J by 7 bases, 5 bases remained unmatched. CDR1 GTSNPN and CDR2 SVGIG come from the germline V gene (reference sequence). The CDR3 length is 14 residues. CDR3 bases: TGTGCCTGGAGTGTAACGGGAGGGTGGAATGAGCAGTTCTTC. Translated, it gives CAWSVTGGWNEQFF. The variable domain in full, completed from reference TRBV30 and TRBJ2-1, reads SQTIHQWPATLVQPVGSPLSLECTVEGTSNPNLYWYRQAAGRGLQLLFYSVGIGQISSEVPQNLSASRPQDRQFILSSKKLLLSDSGFYLCAWSVTGGWNEQFFGPGTRLTVL.